This entry concerns a single TCR beta chain. Germline loops: CDR1 SGHTA, CDR2 FQGNSA. J lost 7 bases, V lost 5 bases, and 12 bases had no gene match. The CDR3 consists of 15 residues. A single record per CDR3 protein comes from TCRdb applying MiXCR to the 5' RACE reads. The sample includes around 590,000 distinct CDR3 sequences, roughly an eighth of them seen just once. This sample was included in a study of T cells after yellow fever vaccination. This clonotype originated in a young man who received the YFV17D yellow fever vaccine. The material was PBMCs, obtained on the day of the yellow fever booster vaccination. The chain combines TRBV7-2 with TRBJ2-7, with 9 bases aligning to TRBD2. In nucleotides, the CDR3 is TGTGCCAGCAGCCCCGACTTAGCGGGAGAAATAGAGCAGTACTTC. Its protein is CASSPDLAGEIEQYF.